This T cell receptor (beta chain) was recorded in a study of OX40 agonist ivuxolimab in advanced cancers. Study at large: Under the entry rules, prior anti-PD-1, anti-PD-L1 or anti-CTLA-4 therapy was allowed, and less than 50% had some.

This clone has a single count. CDR3 length: 14 residues. Germline CDR1 MNHEY, CDR2 SMNVEV (reference sequence). Trimming removed 4 bases from V and 2 bases from J; junction bases left unmatched: 3. Here immunoSEQ multiplex PCR was the method, and the copy in TCRdb shows in-frame clones only, minus some. The sample yields fewer than 60,000 clones, less than 90% seen once. Specimen: CD4+ or CD8+ T cells sorted from blood, collected in a trial of the OX40 agonist ivuxolimab. This clonotype was sampled from an adult with an advanced solid tumor such as melanoma, head and neck, liver or kidney cancer. The chain is built from TRBV27 and TRBJ2-3; the match to TRBD2 covers 7 bases. This CDR3 reads CASSSRGDTDTQYF. Written as DNA, the CDR3 is TGTGCCAGCAGTTCACGGGGGGACACAGATACGCAGTATTTT.